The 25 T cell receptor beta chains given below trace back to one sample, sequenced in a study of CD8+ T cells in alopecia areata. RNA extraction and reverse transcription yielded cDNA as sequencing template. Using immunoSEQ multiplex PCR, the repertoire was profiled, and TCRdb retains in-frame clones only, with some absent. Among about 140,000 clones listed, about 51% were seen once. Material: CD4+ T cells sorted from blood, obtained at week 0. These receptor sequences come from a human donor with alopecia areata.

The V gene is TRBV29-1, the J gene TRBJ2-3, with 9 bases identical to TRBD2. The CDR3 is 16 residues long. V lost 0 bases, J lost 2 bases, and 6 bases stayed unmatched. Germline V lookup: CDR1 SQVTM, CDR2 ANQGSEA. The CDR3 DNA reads TGCAGCGTTGAAGATGTCCTAGCGGGAATCACAGATACGCAGTATTTT. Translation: CSVEDVLAGITDTQYF.

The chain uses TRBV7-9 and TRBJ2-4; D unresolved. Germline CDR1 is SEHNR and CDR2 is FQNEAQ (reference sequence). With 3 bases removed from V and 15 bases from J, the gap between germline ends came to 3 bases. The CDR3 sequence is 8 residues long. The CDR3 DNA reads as TGTGCCAGCAGCTTCCCGTACTTC. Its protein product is CASSFPYF.

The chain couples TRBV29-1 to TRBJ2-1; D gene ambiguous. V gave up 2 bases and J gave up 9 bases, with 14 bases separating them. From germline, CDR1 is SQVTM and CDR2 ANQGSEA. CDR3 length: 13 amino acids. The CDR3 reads CSVESSGYGEQFF. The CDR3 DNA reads TGCAGCGTTGAAAGTAGTGGCTACGGTGAGCAGTTCTTC.

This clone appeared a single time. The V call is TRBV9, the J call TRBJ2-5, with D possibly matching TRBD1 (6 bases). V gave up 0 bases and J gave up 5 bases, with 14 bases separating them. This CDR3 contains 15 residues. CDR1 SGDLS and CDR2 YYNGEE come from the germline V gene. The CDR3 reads CASSVGPGEGETQYF. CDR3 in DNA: TGTGCCAGCAGCGTAGGTCCAGGGGAAGGGGAGACCCAGTACTTC.

This CDR3 is CASSYSGEGPLAEAFF. The CDR3 nucleotides read TGTGCCAGCAGTTACTCAGGAGAGGGCCCCTTGGCTGAAGCTTTCTTT. The chain combines TRBV6-5 with TRBJ1-1, with D unresolved. The germline V and J ends were trimmed by 0 bases and 6 bases, with 17 bases remaining between them. The CDR3 is 16 residues long. From germline, CDR1 is MNHEY and CDR2 SVGAGI.

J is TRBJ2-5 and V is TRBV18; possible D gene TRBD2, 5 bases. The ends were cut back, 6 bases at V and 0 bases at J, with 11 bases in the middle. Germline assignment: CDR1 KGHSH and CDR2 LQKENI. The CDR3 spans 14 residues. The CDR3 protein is CASSHRGNQETQYF. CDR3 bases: TGTGCCAGCTCTCACCGGGGAAACCAAGAGACCCAGTACTTC. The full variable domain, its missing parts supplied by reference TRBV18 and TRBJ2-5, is NAGVMQNPRHLVRRRGQEARLRCSPMKGHSHVYWYRQLPEEGLKFMVYLQKENIIDESGMPKERFSAEFPKEGPSILRIQQVVRGDSAAYFCASSHRGNQETQYFGPGTRLLVL.

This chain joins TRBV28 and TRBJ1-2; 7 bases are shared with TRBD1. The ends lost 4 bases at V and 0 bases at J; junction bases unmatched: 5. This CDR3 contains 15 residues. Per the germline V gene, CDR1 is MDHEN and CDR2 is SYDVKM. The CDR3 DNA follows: TGTGCCAGCAGTTCCCTGGGGACAGCTAACTATGGCTACACCTTC. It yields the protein CASSSLGTANYGYTF.

DNA of the CDR3: TGTGCCAGCCAACAGGAACCGGTGAACACTGAAGCTTTCTTT. This translates into CASQQEPVNTEAFF. The chain carries TRBV2 and TRBJ1-1, with D possibly being TRBD1 (5 bases). Germline CDR1 is SNHLY and CDR2 is FYNNEI. V was trimmed by 8 bases and J by 0 bases, leaving 13 bases between them. CDR3 length equals 14 residues.

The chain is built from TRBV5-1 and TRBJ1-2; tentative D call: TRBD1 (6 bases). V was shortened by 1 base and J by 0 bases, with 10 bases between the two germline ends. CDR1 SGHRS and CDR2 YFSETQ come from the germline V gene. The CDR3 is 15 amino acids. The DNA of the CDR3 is TGCGCCAGCAGCTTGTGGGGACACCCTAACTATGGCTACACCTTC. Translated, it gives CASSLWGHPNYGYTF.

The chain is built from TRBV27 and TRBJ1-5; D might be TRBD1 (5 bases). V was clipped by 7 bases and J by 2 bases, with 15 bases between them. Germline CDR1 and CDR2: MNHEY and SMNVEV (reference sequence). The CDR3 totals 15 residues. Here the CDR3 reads CASKADSLGNQPQHF. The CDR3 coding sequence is TGTGCCAGCAAAGCCGACAGTTTAGGCAATCAGCCCCAGCATTTT.

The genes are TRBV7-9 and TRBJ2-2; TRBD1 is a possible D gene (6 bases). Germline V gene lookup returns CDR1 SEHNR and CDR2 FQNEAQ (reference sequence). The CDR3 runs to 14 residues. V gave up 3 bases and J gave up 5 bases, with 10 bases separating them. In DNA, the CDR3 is TGTGCCAGCAGCTTGGGGGCCGAGACCGGGGAGCTGTTTTTT. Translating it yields CASSLGAETGELFF.

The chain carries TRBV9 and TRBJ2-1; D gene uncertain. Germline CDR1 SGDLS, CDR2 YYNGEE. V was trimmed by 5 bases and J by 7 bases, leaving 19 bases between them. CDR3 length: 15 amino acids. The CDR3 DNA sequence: TGTGCCAGCAGTGGAGTTGGTTTGTCAGAGAATGAGCAGTTCTTC. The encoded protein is CASSGVGLSENEQFF.

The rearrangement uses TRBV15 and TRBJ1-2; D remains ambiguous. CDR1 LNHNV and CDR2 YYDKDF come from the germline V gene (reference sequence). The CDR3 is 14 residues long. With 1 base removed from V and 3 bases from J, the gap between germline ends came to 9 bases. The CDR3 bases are TGTGCCACCAGCAGAGTCGACACCGACTATGGCTACACCTTC. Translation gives CATSRVDTDYGYTF.

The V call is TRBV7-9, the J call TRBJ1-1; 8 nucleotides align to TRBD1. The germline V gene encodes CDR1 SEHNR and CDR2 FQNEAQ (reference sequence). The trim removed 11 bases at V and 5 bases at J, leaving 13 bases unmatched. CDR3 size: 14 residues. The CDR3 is CAAGTGGSVTEAFF. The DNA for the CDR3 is TGTGCCGCTGGCACAGGGGGGTCGGTTACTGAAGCTTTCTTT.

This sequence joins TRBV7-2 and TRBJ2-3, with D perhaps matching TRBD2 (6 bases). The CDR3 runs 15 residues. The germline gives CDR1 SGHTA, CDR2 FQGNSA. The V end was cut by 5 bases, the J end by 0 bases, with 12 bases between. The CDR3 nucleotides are TGTGCCAGCAGCATCGTAGCGGACAGCACAGATACGCAGTATTTT. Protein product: CASSIVADSTDTQYF.

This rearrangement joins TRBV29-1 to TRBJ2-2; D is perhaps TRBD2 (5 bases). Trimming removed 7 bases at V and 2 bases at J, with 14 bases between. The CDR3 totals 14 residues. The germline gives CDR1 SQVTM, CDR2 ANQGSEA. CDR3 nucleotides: TGCAGCGCCGAGGGTCTGGCCAACACCGGGGAGCTGTTTTTT. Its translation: CSAEGLANTGELFF.

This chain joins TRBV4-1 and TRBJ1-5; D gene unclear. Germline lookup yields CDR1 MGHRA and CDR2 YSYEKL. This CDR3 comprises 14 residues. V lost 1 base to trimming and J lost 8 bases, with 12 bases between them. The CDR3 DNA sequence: TGCGCCAGCAGCCAAGGTCGCTTAGGGAAGCCCCAGCATTTT. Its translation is CASSQGRLGKPQHF.

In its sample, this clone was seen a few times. CDR3 loop: CASSWGSSYNEQFF. CDR3 DNA sequence: TGTGCCAGTTCGTGGGGTAGCTCCTACAATGAGCAGTTCTTC. The chain combines TRBV7-2 with TRBJ2-1, with D unclear. Per the germline V gene, CDR1 is SGHTA and CDR2 is FQGNSA. CDR3 length equals 14 residues. V was trimmed by 9 bases and J by 0 bases, leaving 12 bases between them.

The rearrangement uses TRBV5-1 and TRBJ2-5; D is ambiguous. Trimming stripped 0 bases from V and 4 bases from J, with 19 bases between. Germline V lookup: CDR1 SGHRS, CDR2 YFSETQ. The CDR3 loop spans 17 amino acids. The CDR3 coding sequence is TGCGCCAGCAGCTTGGACACCCCCAAGGTCGCTGGAGAGACCCAGTACTTC. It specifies CASSLDTPKVAGETQYF. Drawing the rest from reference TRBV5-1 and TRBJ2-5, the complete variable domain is KAGVTQTPRYLIKTRGQQVTLSCSPISGHRSVSWYQQTPGQGLQFLFEYFSETQRNKGNFPGRFSGRQFSNSRSEMNVSTLELGDSALYLCASSLDTPKVAGETQYFGPGTRLLVL.

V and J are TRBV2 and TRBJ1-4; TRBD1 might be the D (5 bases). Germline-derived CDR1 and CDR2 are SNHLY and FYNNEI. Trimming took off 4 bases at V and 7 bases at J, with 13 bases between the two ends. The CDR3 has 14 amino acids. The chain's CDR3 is CASSGGTAGEKLFF. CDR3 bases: TGTGCCAGCAGTGGAGGGACTGCGGGTGAAAAACTGTTTTTT.

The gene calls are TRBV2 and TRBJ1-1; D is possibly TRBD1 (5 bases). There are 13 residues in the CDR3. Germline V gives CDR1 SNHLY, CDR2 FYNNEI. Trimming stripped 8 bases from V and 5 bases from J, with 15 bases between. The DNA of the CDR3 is TGTGCCAGCCGAGAACAGGTTATTACTGAAGCTTTCTTT. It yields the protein CASREQVITEAFF.

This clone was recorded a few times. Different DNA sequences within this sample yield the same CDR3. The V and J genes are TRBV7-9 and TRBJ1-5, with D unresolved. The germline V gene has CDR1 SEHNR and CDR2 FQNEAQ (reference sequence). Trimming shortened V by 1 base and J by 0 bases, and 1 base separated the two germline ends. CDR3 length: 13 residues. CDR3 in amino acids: CASSLDSNQPQHF. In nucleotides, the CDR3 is TGTGCCAGCAGCTTAGATAGCAATCAGCCCCAGCATTTT.

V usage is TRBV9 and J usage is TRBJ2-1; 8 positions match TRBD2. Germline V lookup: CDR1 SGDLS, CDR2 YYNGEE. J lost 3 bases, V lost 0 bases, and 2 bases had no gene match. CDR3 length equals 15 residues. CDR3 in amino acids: CASSVESGSYNEQFF. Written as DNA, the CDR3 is TGTGCCAGCAGCGTAGAGAGCGGGAGCTACAATGAGCAGTTCTTC. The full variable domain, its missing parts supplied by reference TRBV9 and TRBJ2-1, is DSGVTQTPKHLITATGQRVTLRCSPRSGDLSVYWYQQSLDQGLQFLIQYYNGEERAKGNILERFSAQQFPDLHSELNLSSLELGDSALYFCASSVESGSYNEQFFGPGTRLTVL.

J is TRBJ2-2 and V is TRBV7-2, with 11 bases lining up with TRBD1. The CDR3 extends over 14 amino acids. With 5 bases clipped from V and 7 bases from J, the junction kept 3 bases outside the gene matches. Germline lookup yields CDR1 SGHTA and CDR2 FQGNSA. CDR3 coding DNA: TGTGCCAGCAGCCGGGACAGGGGGAACGGGGAGCTGTTTTTT. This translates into CASSRDRGNGELFF. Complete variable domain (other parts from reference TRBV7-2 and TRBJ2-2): GAGVSQSPSNKVTEKGKDVELRCDPISGHTALYWYRQSLGQGLEFLIYFQGNSAPDKSGLPSDRFSAERTGGSVSTLTIQRTQQEDSAVYLCASSRDRGNGELFFGEGSRLTVL.

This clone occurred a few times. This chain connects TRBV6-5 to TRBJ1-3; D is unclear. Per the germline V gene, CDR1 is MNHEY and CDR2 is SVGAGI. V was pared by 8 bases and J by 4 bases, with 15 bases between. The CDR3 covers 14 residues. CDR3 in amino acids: CASGGPGTGNTIYF. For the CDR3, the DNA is TGTGCCAGCGGCGGTCCCGGCACGGGAAACACCATATATTTT.